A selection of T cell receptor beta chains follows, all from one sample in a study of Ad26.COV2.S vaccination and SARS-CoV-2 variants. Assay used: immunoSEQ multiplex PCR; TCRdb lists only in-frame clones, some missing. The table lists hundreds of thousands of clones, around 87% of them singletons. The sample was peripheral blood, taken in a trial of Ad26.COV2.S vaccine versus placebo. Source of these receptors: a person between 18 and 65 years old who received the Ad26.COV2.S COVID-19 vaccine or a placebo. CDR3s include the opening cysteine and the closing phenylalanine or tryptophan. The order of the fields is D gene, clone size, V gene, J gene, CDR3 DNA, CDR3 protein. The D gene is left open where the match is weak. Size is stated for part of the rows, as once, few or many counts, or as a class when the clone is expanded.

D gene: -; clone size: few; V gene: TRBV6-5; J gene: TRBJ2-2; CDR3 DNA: TGTGCCAGCAGTCCCACGTGGGGGGTTGCCGGGGAGCTGTTTTTT; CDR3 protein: CASSPTWGVAGELFF
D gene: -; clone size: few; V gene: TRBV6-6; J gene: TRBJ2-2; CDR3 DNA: TGTGCCAGCAGTTACCGCCCGCAGGGCAACACCGGGGAGCTGTTTTTT; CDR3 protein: CASSYRPQGNTGELFF
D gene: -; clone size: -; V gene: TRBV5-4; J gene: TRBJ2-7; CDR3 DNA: TGTGCCAGCAGCTTGGTGGGGACCCTCCTCTCCTACGAGCAGTACTTC; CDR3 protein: CASSLVGTLLSYEQYF
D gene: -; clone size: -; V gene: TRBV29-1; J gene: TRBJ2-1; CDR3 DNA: TGCAGCGTTGTTAGTGTTACCAATGAGCAGTTCTTC; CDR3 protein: CSVVSVTNEQFF
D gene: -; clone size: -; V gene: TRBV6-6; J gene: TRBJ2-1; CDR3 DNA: TGTGCCAGCAGCTACGACTGGCTTAGGGGCAATGAGCAGTTCTTC; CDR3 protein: CASSYDWLRGNEQFF
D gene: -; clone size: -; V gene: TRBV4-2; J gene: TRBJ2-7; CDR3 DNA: TGTGCCAGCAGCCAGGCTATAGGGACATTTGAGCCCTACGAGCAGTACTTC; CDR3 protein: CASSQAIGTFEPYEQYF
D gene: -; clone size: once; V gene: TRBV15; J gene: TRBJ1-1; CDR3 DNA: TGTGCCACCAGCAGAGATTTGACACCTGGGGCTTTCTTT; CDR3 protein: CATSRDLTPGAFF
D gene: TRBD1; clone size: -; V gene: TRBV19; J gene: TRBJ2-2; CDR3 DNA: TGTGCCAGTAAAGGACAGGGGGGTCACGGGGAGCTGTTTTTT; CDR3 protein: CASKGQGGHGELFF
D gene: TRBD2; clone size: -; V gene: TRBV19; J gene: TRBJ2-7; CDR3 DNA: TGTGCCAGTAGTGGAAGGCGGGGGGCCGAGCAGTACTTC; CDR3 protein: CASSGRRGAEQYF
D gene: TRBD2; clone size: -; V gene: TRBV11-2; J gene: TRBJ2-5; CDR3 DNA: TGTGCCAGCAGTTCAATGGGGGGGCAAGAGACCCAGTACTTC; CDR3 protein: CASSSMGGQETQYF
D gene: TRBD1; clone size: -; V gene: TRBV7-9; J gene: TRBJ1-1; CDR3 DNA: TGTGCCAGCAGCCACCGGGACAGGGTGAACACTGAAGCTTTCTTT; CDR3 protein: CASSHRDRVNTEAFF
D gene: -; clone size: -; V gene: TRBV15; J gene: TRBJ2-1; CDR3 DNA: TGTGCCACCAGCAGGAATAGCTACCATGAGCAGTTCTTC; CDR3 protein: CATSRNSYHEQFF
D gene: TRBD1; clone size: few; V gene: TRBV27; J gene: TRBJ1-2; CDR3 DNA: TGTGCCAGCAGTATTAAACCAGGGGGCATCGGTGGCTACACCTTC; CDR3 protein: CASSIKPGGIGGYTF
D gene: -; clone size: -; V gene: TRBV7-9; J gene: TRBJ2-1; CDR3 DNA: TGTGCCAGCAGCTTAGTTAGTCCCTACAATGAGCAGTTCTTC; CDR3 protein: CASSLVSPYNEQFF
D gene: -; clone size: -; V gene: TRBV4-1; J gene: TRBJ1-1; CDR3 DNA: TGCGCCAGCAGCCAAGAAAGGGGGGGCACTGAAGCTTTCTTT; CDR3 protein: CASSQERGGTEAFF
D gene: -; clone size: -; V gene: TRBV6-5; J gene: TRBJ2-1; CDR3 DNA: TGTGCCAGCAGTTCGGACAGTTACAATGAGCAGTTCTTC; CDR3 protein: CASSSDSYNEQFF
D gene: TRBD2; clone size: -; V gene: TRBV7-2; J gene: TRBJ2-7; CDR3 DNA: TGTGCCAGCAGCTTAGATCTAGCGGGGACCTACGAGCAGTACTTC; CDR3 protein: CASSLDLAGTYEQYF
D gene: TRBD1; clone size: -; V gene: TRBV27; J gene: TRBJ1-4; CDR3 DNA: TGTGCCAGCAGTTCTATCGACAGGGGAGGGCCCATAAATGAAAAACTGTTTTTT; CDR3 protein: CASSSIDRGGPINEKLFF
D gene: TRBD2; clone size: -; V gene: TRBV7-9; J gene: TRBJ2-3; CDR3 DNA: TGTGCCAGCAGCTTAGCTCCTACGGCGGGAGTGGTTGGCACAGATACGCAGTATTTT; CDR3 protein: CASSLAPTAGVVGTDTQYF
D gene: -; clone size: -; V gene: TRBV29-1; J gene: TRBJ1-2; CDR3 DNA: TGCAGCGCAGGGGACCTTAACTATGGCTACACCTTC; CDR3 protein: CSAGDLNYGYTF
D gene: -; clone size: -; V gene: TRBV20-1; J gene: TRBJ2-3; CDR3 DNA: TGCAGTGCTAGTGTTGGGATGAGCACAGATACGCAGTATTTT; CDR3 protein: CSASVGMSTDTQYF
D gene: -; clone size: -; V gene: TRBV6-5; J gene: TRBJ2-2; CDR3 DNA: TGTGCCAGCAGCTCGGGGAGAACAGGGACCGGGGAGCTGTTTTTT; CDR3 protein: CASSSGRTGTGELFF
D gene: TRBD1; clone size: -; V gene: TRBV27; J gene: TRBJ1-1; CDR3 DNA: TGTGCCAGCAGGGGGGGTACAGGGGACACTGAAGCTTTCTTT; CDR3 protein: CASRGGTGDTEAFF
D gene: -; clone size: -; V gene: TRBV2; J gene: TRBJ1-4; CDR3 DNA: TGTGCCAGCCCCCCGAGTGAGGTACCCAGGATGAAAAAACTGTTTTTT; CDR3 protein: CASPPSEVPRMKKLFF
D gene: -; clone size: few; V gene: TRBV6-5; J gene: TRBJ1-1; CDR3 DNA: TGTGCCAGCTCCTTGGGGCCCCGCACTGAAGCTTTCTTT; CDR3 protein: CASSLGPRTEAFF
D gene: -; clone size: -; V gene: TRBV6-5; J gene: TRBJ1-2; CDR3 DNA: TGTGCCACCCGTCCCGACGCGGACTATGGCTACACCTTC; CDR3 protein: CATRPDADYGYTF
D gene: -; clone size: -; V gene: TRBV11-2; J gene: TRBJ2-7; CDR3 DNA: TGTGCCAGCACCAACGACGGCTACGAGCAGTACTTC; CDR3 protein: CASTNDGYEQYF
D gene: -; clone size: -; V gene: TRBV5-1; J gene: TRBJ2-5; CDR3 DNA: TGCGCCAGCGCCCGGGACCAAGAGACCCAGTACTTC; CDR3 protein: CASARDQETQYF
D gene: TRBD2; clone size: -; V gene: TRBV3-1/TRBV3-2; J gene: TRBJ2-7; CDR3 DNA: TGTGCCAGCAGCCAACTAGCGGGTAGCTCCTACGAGCAGTACTTC; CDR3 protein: CASSQLAGSSYEQYF
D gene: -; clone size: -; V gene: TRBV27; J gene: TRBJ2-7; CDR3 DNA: TGTGCCAGCAGCCCACCCCACAGGGCCGCCTACGAGCAGTACTTC; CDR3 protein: CASSPPHRAAYEQYF
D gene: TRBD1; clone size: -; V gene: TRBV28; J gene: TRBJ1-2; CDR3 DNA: TGTGCCAGCAGTTTGCCCCGGGACAGTGACTATGGCTACACCTTC; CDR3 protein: CASSLPRDSDYGYTF
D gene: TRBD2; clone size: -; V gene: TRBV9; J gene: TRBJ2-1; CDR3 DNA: TGTGCCAGCAGCGTAGGTCCGGGGGGTTTCTACAATGAGCAGTTCTTC; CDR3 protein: CASSVGPGGFYNEQFF
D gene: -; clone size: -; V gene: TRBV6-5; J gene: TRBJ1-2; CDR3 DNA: TGTGCCAGCAGTTACAGGGTGGGGTTAAAAGGCTATGGCTACACCTTC; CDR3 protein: CASSYRVGLKGYGYTF
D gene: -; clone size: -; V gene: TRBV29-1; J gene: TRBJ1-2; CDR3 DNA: TGCAGCGTTGCTGGGACAAGACTTATGTATGGCTACACCTTC; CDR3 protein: CSVAGTRLMYGYTF
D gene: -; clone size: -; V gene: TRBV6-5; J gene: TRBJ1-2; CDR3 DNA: TGTGCCAGCAGTCGCGGTGGGGGGGCTGGAGGCTACACCTTC; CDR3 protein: CASSRGGGAGGYTF
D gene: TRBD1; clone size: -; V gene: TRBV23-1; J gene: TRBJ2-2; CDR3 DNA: TGCGCCAGCAAAGGAACAGGGGGCGCCGGACGTTGCACCGGGGAGCTGTTTTTT; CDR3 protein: CASKGTGGAGRCTGELFF
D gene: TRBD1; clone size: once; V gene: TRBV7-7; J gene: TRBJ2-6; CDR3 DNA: TGTGCTAGCAGTCCACAGGGGGCTGGGGCCAACGTCCTGACTTTC; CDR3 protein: CASSPQGAGANVLTF
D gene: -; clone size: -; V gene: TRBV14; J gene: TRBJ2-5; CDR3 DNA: TGTGCCAGCAGCCTCAGAGGCGGGTGGACGATCCAAGAGACCCAGTACTTC; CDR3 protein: CASSLRGGWTIQETQYF
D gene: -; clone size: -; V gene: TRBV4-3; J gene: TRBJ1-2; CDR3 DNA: TGCGCCAGCAGCCAGAACATAGGACAGAACTATGGCTACACCTTC; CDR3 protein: CASSQNIGQNYGYTF
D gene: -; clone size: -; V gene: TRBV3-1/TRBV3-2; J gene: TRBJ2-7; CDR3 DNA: TGTGCCAGCAGCCAAGATCGGTACGAGCAGTACTTC; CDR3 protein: CASSQDRYEQYF
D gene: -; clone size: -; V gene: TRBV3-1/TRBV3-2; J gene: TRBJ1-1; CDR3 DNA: TGTGCCAGCAGCGAGGGACAACTCACTGAAGCTTTCTTT; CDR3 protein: CASSEGQLTEAFF
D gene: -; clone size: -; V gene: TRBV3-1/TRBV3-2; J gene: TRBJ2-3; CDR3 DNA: TGTGCCAGCAGCCAAAGCACAGATACGCAGTATTTT; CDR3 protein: CASSQSTDTQYF
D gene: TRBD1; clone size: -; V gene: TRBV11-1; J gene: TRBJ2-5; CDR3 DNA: TGTGCCAGCAGTTCTGAGACAGGGAGAAAAGAGACCCAGTACTTC; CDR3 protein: CASSSETGRKETQYF
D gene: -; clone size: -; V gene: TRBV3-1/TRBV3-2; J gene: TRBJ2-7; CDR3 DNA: TGTGCCAGCAGTGGCGGGACTCCCAACTCCTACGAGCAGTACTTC; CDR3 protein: CASSGGTPNSYEQYF
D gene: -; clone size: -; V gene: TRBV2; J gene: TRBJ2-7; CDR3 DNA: TGTGCCAGCAGCGCAGGATCCTACGAGCAGTACTTC; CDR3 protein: CASSAGSYEQYF
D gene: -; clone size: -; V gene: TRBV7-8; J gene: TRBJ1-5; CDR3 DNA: TGTGCCAGCAGCTTAGCCGATTTCTTGGGCAATCAGCCCCAGCATTTT; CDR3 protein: CASSLADFLGNQPQHF
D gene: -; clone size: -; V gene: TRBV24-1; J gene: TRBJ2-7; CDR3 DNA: TGTGCCACCAGTGCTCCTCTCAAGCGGACTTGGGACGAGCAGTACTTC; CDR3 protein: CATSAPLKRTWDEQYF
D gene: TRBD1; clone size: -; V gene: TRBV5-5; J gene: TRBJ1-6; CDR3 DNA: TGTGCCAGCAGCCCGGGACAGGGTTTTTCACCCCTCCACTTT; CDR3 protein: CASSPGQGFSPLHF
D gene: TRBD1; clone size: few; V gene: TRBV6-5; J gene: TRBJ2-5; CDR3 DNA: TGTGCCAGCAGACTAGGACAGGGAGGAGAGACCCAGTACTTC; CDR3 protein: CASRLGQGGETQYF
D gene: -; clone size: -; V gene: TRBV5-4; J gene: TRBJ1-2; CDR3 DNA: TGTGCCAGCAGCTTATCAGAGGAGGACACTTCATATGGCTACACCTTC; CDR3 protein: CASSLSEEDTSYGYTF
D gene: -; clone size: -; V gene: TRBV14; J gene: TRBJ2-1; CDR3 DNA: TGTGCCAGCAGCCAAGGGCAGGGATCGAGTAATGAGCAGTTCTTC; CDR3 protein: CASSQGQGSSNEQFF
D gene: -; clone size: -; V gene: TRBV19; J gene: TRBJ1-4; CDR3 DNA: TGTGCCAGTAGTGGGGGGTTGGATGAAAAACTGTTTTTT; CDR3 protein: CASSGGLDEKLFF
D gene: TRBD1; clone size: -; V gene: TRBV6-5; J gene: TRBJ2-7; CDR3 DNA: TGTGCCAGCCCTAGACAGGGGGCGGATGAGCAGTACTTC; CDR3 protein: CASPRQGADEQYF
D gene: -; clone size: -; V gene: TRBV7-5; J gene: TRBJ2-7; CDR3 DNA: TGTGCCAGAAGCCCTATAAACAGACCCTACGAGCAGTACTTC; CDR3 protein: CARSPINRPYEQYF
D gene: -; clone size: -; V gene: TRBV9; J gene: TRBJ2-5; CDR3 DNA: TGTGCCAGCAGCGCCGGACGGAGCCAAGAGACCCAGTACTTC; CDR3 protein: CASSAGRSQETQYF
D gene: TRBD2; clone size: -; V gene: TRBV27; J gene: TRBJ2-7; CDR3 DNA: TGTGCCAGCAGTCCGACTAGCGGTCTCTACGAGCAGTACTTC; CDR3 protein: CASSPTSGLYEQYF